The 14 T cell receptor beta chains listed next were all sequenced from one sample in a study of shared clonotypes between healthy human individuals. Clones were read by immunoSEQ multiplex PCR, and TCRdb kept only the in-frame ones, dropping some. The sample lists about 1.5 million clones; approximately 98% were seen once. The sequencing input was naive CD4+ T cells sorted from blood. Regarding subset: CD45RA+ positively selected. The receptors derive from a man aged 25 to 40 in good health.

The V gene is TRBV5-1, the J gene TRBJ1-4, with D hard to call. V was clipped by 0 bases and J by 7 bases, with 10 bases between them. The germline CDR1 and CDR2 sequences are SGHRS and YFSETQ. This CDR3 region has 14 residues. The CDR3 here is CASSLARTAEKLFF. CDR3 DNA: TGCGCCAGCAGCTTGGCCCGAACAGCTGAAAAACTGTTTTTT.

The genes are TRBV28 and TRBJ2-6; 7 bases match TRBD2. CDR3 size: 18 residues. CDR1 MDHEN and CDR2 SYDVKM come from the germline V gene. The V and J ends lost 3 bases and 0 bases, in that order; junction bases with no gene match: 8. CDR3 region: CASSLGGLGNSGANVLTF. The CDR3, as DNA: TGTGCCAGCAGTTTGGGAGGGCTGGGCAACTCTGGGGCCAACGTCCTGACTTTC.

V usage is TRBV5-6 and J usage is TRBJ2-4; the D gene is possibly TRBD1 (5 bases). The CDR3 is 17 residues long. Deletions cut 0 bases from V and 3 bases from J, with 16 bases between. CDR1 SGHDT and CDR2 YYEEEE come from the germline V gene. The CDR3 loop reads CASSLVSGASRKNIQYF. The CDR3 coding sequence is TGTGCCAGCAGCTTGGTTTCTGGGGCGTCTCGCAAAAACATTCAGTACTTC. The whole variable domain, filled in from reference TRBV5-6 and TRBJ2-4, reads DAGVTQSPTHLIKTRGQQVTLRCSPKSGHDTVSWYQQALGQGPQFIFQYYEEEERQRGNFPDRFSGHQFPNYSSELNVNALLLGDSALYLCASSLVSGASRKNIQYFGAGTRLSVL.

To note about this clone: This specimen includes other DNA sequences encoding the same CDR3. This rearrangement joins TRBV9 to TRBJ1-5, with a tentative D call TRBD1 (5 bases). The V and J ends lost 0 bases and 5 bases respectively, with 9 bases between them. The CDR3 has 14 residues. Germline V gene data show CDR1 as SGDLS and CDR2 as YYNGEE. The CDR3 loop is CASSVEGGDQPQHF. The CDR3 DNA sequence: TGTGCCAGCAGCGTAGAGGGAGGGGATCAGCCCCAGCATTTT.

The J gene is TRBJ1-4, the V gene TRBV7-9; D is perhaps TRBD1 (6 bases). V lost 2 bases to trimming and J lost 8 bases, with 15 bases between them. The CDR3 loop spans 15 amino acids. Germline lookup yields CDR1 SEHNR and CDR2 FQNEAQ (reference sequence). The CDR3: CASSLFSMTGEKLFF. The CDR3 bases are TGTGCCAGCAGCTTATTTTCGATGACAGGAGAAAAACTGTTTTTT.

Notes on this clone: The same CDR3 can be traced to other DNA sequences in this sample. The V call is TRBV20-1, the J call TRBJ2-2; D gene ambiguous. CDR3 length: 11 amino acids. Per germline, CDR1 DFQATT and CDR2 SNEGSKA (reference sequence). Trimming removed 3 bases from V and 5 bases from J, with 4 bases in between. As DNA, the CDR3 is TGCAGTGCTAGGAGGACCGGGGAGCTGTTTTTT. Translated, it gives CSARRTGELFF.

Only one count was recorded for this clone. The gene calls are TRBV15 and TRBJ2-1; TRBD2 aligns across 14 bases. Germline CDR1 LNHNV, CDR2 YYDKDF (reference sequence). CDR3 size: 16 residues. With V trimmed by 5 bases and J by 2 bases, 2 bases remained unmatched. The CDR3 spells CATSQGLAGAYNEQFF. The CDR3 coding sequence is TGTGCCACCAGCCAGGGACTAGCGGGGGCCTACAATGAGCAGTTCTTC.

The chain links TRBV18 to TRBJ2-7; TRBD1 matches at 9 bases. This CDR3 is built from 15 residues. J was trimmed by 5 bases and V by 1 base; bases with no gene match: 6. CDR1 is KGHSH, CDR2 LQKENI, per germline. CDR3 nucleotide sequence: TGTGCCAGCTCACCACGGACAGGGGTCTCAGACGAGCAGTACTTC. It yields the protein CASSPRTGVSDEQYF.

Comment on this clone: The sample carries other DNA sequences with the same CDR3. The chain links TRBV4-2 to TRBJ2-1; TRBD2 matches 7 bases. The CDR3 has 17 residues. Trimming took 1 base from V and 2 from J; bases not matched to a gene: 8. Germline CDR1 is LGHNA and CDR2 is YNFKEQ. CDR3 in amino acids: CASSQVSAGSAYNEQFF. In DNA form, the CDR3 reads TGTGCCAGCAGCCAAGTGTCAGCGGGAAGCGCCTACAATGAGCAGTTCTTC.

This chain connects TRBV6-5 to TRBJ2-7, with D perhaps being TRBD1 or TRBD2 (5 bases each). The CDR3 length is 13 residues. The V gene lost 6 bases and the J gene lost 3 bases, with 12 bases spanning the gap. Germline-derived CDR1 and CDR2 are MNHEY and SVGAGI. The CDR3 region is CASRRAGSYEQYF. CDR3 DNA sequence: TGTGCCAGCAGAAGGGCAGGGAGCTACGAGCAGTACTTC.

The chain uses TRBV18 and TRBJ2-1; D is unresolved. The V gene's germline CDR1 is KGHSH and CDR2 LQKENI. This CDR3 has 14 amino acids. Trimming shortened V by 0 bases and J by 8 bases, and 11 bases separated the two germline ends. The CDR3 sequence is CASSPPPGNYEQFF. CDR3 sequence (DNA): TGTGCCAGCTCACCACCGCCAGGTAATTATGAGCAGTTCTTC.

Comments on this clone: Different DNA sequences within this sample yield the same CDR3. The chain is built from TRBV6-5 and TRBJ2-3, with D possibly being TRBD1 (5 bases). The CDR3 contains 15 residues. V shed 0 bases and J shed 0 bases, with 7 bases lying between them. The germline V gene has CDR1 MNHEY and CDR2 SVGAGI. CDR3: CASSYSGASTDTQYF. The CDR3, as DNA: TGTGCCAGCAGTTACTCAGGGGCGAGCACAGATACGCAGTATTTT.

Of note for this clone: Other DNA variants within this sample encode the same CDR3. The rearrangement links TRBV5-1 to TRBJ2-5, with a tentative D call TRBD2 (6 bases). There are 14 residues in the CDR3. The V end lost 4 bases, the J end lost 4 bases, and 14 bases lay between the germline ends. Germline lookup yields CDR1 SGHRS and CDR2 YFSETQ. Here the CDR3 reads CASSPGTLGETQYF. CDR3 in DNA: TGCGCCAGCAGCCCGGGGACTTTGGGAGAGACCCAGTACTTC.

The chain couples TRBV9 to TRBJ2-5; 7 nucleotides match TRBD1. The CDR3 length is 16 residues. The trim removed 1 base at V and 0 bases at J, leaving 6 bases unmatched. Germline V gene lookup returns CDR1 SGDLS and CDR2 YYNGEE. In nucleotides, the CDR3 is TGTGCCAGCAGCGTAACTCCGGGACAGAACCAAGAGACCCAGTACTTC. Its protein is CASSVTPGQNQETQYF.